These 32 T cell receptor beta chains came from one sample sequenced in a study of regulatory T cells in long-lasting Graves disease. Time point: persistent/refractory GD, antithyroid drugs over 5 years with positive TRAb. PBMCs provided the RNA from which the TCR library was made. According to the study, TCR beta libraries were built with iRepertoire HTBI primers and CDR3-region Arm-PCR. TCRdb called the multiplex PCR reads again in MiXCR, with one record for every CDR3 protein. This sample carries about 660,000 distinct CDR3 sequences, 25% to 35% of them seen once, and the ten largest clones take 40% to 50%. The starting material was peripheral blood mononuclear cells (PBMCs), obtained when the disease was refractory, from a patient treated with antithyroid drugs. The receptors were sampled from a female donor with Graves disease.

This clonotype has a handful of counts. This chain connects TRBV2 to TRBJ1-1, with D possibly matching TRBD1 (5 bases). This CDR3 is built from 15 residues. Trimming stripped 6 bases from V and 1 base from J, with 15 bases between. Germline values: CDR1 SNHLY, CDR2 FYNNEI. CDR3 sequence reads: CASRLDGGGNTEAFF. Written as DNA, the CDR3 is TGTGCCAGCAGACTGGACGGGGGAGGGAACACTGAAGCTTTCTTT.

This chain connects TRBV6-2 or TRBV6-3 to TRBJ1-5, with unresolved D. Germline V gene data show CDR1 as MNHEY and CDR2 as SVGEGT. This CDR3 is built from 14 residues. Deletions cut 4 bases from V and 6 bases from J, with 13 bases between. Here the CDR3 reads CASSSTGRFQPQHF. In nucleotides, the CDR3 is TGTGCCAGCAGTTCCACCGGACGGTTTCAGCCCCAGCATTTT.

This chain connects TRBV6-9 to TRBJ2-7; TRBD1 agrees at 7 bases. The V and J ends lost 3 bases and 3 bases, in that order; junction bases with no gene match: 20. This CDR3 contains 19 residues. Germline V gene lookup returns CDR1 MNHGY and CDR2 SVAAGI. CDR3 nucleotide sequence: TGTGCCAGCAGTTACACCAAAAGACAGGGCCTAATTACAGACTACGAGCAGTACTTC. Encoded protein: CASSYTKRQGLITDYEQYF.

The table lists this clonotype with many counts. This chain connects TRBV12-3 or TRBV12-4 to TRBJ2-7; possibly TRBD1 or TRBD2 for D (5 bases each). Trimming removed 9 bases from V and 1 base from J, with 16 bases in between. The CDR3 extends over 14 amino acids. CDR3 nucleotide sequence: TGTGCCAGTGCCGAACGGGACGCTTCCTACGAGCAGTACTTC. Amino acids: CASAERDASYEQYF.

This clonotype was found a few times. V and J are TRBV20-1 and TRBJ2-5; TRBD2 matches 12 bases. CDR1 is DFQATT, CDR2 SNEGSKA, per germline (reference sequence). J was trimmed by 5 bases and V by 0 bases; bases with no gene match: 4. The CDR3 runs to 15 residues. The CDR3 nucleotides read TGCAGTGCTAGAGACCTAGCGGGGGGGATTGAGACCCAGTACTTC. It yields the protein CSARDLAGGIETQYF.

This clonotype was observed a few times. CDR3 protein: CSARLGLAGGKGEQFF. The CDR3 DNA reads TGCAGTGCTAGATTGGGACTAGCGGGAGGGAAGGGTGAGCAGTTCTTC. This chain joins TRBV20-1 and TRBJ2-1, with TRBD2 matching over 16 bases. The CDR3 is 16 amino acids. J was trimmed by 9 bases and V by 2 bases; bases with no gene match: 7. CDR1 is DFQATT and CDR2 is SNEGSKA in the germline V gene (reference sequence).

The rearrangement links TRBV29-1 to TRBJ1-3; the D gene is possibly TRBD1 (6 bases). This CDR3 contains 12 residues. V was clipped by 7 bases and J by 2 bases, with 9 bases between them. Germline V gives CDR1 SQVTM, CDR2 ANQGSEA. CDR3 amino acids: CSGWTAGNTIYF. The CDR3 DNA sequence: TGCAGCGGATGGACAGCTGGAAACACCATATATTTT.

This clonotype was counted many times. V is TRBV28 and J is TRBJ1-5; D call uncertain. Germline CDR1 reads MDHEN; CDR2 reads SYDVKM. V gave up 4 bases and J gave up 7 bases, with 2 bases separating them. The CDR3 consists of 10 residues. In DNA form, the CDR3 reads TGTGCCAGCAGTTGGCAGCCCCAGCATTTT. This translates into CASSWQPQHF.

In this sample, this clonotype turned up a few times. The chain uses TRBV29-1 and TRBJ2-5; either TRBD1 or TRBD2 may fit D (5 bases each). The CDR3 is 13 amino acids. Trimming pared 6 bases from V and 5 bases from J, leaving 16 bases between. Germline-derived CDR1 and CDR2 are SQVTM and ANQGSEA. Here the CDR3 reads CSVLGRAGETQYF. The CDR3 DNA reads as TGCAGCGTGCTGGGACGGGCGGGCGAGACCCAGTACTTC.

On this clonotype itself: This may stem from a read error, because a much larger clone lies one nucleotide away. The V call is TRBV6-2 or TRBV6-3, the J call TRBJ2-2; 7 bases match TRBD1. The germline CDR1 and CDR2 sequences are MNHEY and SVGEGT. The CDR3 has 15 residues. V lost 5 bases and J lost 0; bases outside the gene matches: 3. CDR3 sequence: CASSAGTANTGELFF. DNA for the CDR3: TGTGCCAGCAGTGCCGGGACAGCGAACACCGGGGAGCTGTTTTTT.

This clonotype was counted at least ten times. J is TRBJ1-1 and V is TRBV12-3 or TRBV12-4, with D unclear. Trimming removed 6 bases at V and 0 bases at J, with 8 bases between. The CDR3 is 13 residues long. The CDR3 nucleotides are TGTGCCAGCAGCACAAGGATGAACACTGAAGCTTTCTTT. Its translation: CASSTRMNTEAFF.

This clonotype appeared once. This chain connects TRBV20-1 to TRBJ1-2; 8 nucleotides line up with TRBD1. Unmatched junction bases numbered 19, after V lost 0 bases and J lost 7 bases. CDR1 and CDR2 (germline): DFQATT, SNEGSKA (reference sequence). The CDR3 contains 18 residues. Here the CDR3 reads CSARDLRRAGGQLRGYTF. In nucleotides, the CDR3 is TGCAGTGCTAGAGATCTTAGGAGGGCAGGGGGCCAATTACGTGGCTACACCTTC.

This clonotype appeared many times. Here the CDR3 reads CSARFRDRGFYGYTF. The CDR3 DNA reads TGCAGTGCTAGGTTTAGGGACAGGGGTTTCTATGGCTACACCTTC. This chain connects TRBV20-1 to TRBJ1-2; 10 bases line up with TRBD1. Germline lookup yields CDR1 DFQATT and CDR2 SNEGSKA (reference sequence). The CDR3 runs to 15 residues. V was pared by 3 bases and J by 4 bases, with 8 bases of the junction left unmatched.

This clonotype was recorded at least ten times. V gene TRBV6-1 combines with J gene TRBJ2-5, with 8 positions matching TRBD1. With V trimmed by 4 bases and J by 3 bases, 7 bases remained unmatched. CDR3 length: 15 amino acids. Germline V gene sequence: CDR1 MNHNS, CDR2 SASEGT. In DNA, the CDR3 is TGTGCCAGCAGTGCAAGGACAGGGTGGGAAGAGACCCAGTACTTC. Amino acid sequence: CASSARTGWEETQYF.

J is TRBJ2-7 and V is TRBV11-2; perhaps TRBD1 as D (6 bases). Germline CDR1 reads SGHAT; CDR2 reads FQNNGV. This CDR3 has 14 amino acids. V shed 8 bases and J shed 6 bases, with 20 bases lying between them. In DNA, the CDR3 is TGTGCCAGCGGCCAATATGGTGGGGGCCGCGAGCAGTACTTC. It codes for CASGQYGGGREQYF.

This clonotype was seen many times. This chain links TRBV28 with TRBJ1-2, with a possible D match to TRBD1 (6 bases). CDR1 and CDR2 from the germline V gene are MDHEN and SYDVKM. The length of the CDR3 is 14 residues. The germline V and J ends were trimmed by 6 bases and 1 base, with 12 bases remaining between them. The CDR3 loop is CASSPGTSNYGYTF. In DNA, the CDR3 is TGTGCCAGCAGCCCCGGGACAAGTAACTATGGCTACACCTTC.

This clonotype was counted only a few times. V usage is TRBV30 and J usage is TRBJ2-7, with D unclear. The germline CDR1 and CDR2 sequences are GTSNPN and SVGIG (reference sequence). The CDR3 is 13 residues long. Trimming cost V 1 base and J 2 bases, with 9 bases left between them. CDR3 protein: CAWSGVNPYEQYF. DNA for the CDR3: TGTGCCTGGAGTGGGGTCAATCCCTACGAGCAGTACTTC.

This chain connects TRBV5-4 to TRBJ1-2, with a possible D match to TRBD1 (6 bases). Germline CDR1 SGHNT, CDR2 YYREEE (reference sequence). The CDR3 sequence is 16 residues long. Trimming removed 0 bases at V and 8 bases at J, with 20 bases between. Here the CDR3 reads CASSLVAARGIFGYTF. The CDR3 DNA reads TGTGCCAGCAGCTTGGTCGCTGCCAGGGGAATTTTCGGCTACACCTTC.

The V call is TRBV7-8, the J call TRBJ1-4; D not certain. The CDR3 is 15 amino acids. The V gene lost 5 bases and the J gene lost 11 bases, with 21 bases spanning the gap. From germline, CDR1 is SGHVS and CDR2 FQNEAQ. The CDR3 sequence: CASSTPGSRRDKLFF. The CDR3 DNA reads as TGTGCCAGCAGCACCCCCGGGTCTCGACGCGATAAACTGTTTTTT.

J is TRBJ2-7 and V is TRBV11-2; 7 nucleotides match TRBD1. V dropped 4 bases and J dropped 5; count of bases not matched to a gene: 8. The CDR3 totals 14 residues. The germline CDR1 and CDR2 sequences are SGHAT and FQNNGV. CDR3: CASSSMTGFNEQYF. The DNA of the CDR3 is TGTGCCAGCAGCTCTATGACAGGGTTCAACGAGCAGTACTTC. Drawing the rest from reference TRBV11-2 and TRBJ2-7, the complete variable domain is EAGVAQSPRYKIIEKRQSVAFWCNPISGHATLYWYQQILGQGPKLLIQFQNNGVVDDSQLPKDRFSAERLKGVDSTLKIQPAKLEDSAVYLCASSSMTGFNEQYFGPGTRLTVT.

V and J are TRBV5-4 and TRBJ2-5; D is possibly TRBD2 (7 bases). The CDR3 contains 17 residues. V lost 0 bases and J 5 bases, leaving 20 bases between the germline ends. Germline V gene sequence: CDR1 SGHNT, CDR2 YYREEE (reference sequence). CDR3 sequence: CASSLAEGGWGPETQYF. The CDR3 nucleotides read TGTGCCAGCAGCTTGGCCGAGGGGGGGTGGGGGCCGGAGACCCAGTACTTC.

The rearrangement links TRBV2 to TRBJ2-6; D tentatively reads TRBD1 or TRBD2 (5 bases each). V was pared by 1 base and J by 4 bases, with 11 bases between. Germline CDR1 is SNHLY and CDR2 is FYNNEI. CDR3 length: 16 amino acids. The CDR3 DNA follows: TGTGCCAGCAGTGAAGATGGGGGTCCGGGGGCCAACGTCCTGACTTTC. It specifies CASSEDGGPGANVLTF.

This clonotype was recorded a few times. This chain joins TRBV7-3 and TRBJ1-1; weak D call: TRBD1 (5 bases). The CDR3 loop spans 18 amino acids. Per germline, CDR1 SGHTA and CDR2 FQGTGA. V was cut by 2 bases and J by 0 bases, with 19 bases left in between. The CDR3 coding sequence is TGTGCCAGCAGCTTATTGGGTCCGGTGACAGACATGAACACTGAAGCTTTCTTT. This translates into CASSLLGPVTDMNTEAFF.

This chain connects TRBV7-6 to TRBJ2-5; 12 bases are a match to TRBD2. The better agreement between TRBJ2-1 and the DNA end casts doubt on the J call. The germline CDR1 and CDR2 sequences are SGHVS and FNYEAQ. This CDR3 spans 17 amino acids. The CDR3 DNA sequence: TGTGCCAGCAGCTTAGCCGAGACTAGCGGGAGTTACAATGAGCAGTTCTTC. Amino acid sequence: CASSLAETSGSYNEQFF.

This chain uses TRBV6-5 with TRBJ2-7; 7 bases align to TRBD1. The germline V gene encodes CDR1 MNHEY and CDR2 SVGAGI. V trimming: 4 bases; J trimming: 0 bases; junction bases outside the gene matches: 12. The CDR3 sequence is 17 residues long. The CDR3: CASSSKRQGRFSYEQYF. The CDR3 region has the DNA TGTGCCAGCAGTTCGAAGAGACAGGGTCGTTTCTCCTACGAGCAGTACTTC.

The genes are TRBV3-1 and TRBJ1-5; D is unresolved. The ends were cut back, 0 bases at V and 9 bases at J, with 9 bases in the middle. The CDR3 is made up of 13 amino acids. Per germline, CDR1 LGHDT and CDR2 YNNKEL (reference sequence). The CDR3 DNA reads TGTGCCAGCAGCCAAGATGGAACTCGGCCCCAGCATTTT. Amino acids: CASSQDGTRPQHF. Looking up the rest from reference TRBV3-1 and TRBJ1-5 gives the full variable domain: DTAVSQTPKYLVTQMGNDKSIKCEQNLGHDTMYWYKQDSKKFLKIMFSYNNKELIINETVPNRFSPKSPDKAHLNLHINSLELGDSAVYFCASSQDGTRPQHFGDGTRLSIL.

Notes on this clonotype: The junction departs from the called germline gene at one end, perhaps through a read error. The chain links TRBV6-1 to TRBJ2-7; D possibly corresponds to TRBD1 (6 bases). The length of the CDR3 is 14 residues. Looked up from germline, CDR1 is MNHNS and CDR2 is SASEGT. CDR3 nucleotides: TGTGCCAGCAGCCCCCTCGAGGGGGTAAGCGAGCGGTACTTC. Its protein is CASSPLEGVSERYF.

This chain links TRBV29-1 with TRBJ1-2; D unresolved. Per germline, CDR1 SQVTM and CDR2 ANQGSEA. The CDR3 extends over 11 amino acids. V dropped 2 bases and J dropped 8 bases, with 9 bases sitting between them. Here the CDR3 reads CSVERQGGYTF. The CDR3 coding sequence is TGCAGCGTTGAACGACAAGGGGGCTACACCTTC.

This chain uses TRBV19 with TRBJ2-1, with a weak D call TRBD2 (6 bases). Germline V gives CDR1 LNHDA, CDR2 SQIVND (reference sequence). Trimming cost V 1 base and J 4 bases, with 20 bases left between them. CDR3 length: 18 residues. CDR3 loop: CASSIASWGTGKYNEQFF. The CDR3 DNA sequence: TGTGCCAGTAGTATAGCCTCTTGGGGGACTGGAAAATACAATGAGCAGTTCTTC.

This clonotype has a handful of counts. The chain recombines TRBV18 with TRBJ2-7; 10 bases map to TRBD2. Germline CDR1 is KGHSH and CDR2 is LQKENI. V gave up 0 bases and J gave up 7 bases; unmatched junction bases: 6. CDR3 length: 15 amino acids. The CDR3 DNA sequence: TGTGCCAGCTCACCACCCAGCGGGAGGGCCGAGGAGCAGTACTTC. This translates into CASSPPSGRAEEQYF.

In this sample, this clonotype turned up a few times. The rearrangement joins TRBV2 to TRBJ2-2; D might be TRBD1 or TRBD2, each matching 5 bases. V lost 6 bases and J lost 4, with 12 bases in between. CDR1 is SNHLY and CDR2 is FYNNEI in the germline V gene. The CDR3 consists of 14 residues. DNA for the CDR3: TGTGCCAGCAGGGAGGACAAACTCACCGGGGAGCTGTTTTTT. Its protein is CASREDKLTGELFF.

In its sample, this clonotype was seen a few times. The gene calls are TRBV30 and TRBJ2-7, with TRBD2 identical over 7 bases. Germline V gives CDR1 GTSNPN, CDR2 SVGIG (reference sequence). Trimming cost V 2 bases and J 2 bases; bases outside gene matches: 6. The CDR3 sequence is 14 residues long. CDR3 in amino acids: CAWSKDRGAYEQYF. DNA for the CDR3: TGTGCCTGGAGTAAGGACCGGGGGGCCTACGAGCAGTACTTC.